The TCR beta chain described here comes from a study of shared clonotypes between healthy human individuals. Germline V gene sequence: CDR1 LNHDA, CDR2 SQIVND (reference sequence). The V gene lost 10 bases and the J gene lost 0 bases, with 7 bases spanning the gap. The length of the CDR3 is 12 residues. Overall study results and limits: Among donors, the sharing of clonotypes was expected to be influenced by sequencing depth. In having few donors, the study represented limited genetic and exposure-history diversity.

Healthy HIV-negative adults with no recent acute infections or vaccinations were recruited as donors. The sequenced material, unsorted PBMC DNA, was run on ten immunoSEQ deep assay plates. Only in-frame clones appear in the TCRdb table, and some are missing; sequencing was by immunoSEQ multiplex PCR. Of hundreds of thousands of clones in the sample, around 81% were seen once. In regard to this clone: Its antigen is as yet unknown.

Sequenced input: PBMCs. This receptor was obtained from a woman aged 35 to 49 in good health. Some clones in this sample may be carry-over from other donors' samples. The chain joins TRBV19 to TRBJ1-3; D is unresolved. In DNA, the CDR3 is TGTGCCACCGGACCCTCTGGAAACACCATATATTTT. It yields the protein CATGPSGNTIYF.